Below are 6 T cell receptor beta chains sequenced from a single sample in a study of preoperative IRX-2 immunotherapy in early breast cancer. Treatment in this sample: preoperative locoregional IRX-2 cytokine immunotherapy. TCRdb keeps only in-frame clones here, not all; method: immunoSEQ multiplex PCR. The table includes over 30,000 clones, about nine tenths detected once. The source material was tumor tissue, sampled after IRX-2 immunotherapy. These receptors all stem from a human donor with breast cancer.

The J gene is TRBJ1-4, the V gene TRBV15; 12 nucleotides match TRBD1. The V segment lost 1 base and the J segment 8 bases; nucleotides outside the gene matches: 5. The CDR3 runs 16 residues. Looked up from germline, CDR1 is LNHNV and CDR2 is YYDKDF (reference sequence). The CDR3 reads CATSRGGQGAEEKLFF. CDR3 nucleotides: TGTGCCACCAGCAGAGGGGGACAGGGGGCTGAGGAAAAACTGTTTTTT.

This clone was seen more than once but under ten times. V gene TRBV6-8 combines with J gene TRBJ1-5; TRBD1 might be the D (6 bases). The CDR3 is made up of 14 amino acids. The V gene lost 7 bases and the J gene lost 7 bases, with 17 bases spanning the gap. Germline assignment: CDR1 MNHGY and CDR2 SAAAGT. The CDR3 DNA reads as TGTGCCAGCACTAAAAGGGGGGCCGGGCAGCCCCAGCATTTT. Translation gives CASTKRGAGQPQHF.

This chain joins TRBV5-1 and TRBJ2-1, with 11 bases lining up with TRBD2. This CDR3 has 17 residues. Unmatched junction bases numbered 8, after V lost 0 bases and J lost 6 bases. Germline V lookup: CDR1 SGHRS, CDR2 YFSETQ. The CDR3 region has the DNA TGCGCCAGCAGCTTGGAGGTAGCGGGAGGGGCTAGCAATGAGCAGTTCTTC. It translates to CASSLEVAGGASNEQFF.

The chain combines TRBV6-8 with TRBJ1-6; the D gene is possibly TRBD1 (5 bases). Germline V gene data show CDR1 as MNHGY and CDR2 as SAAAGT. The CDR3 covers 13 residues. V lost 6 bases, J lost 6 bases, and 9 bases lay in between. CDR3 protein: CASRTGRNSPLHF. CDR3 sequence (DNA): TGTGCCAGCAGGACGGGACGTAATTCACCCCTCCACTTT.

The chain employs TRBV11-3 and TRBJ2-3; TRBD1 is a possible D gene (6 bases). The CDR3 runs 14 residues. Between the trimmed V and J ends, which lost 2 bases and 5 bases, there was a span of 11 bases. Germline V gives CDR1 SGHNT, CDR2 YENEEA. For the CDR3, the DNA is TGTGCCAGCAGCTTACGGCAGGGGAAAGATACGCAGTATTTT. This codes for CASSLRQGKDTQYF.

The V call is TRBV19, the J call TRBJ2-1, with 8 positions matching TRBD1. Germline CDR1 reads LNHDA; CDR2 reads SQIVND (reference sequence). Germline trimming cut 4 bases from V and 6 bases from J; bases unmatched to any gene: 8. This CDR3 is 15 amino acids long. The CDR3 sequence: CASSRIRTGGNEQFF. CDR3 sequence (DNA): TGTGCCAGTAGTAGGATCCGAACAGGGGGCAATGAGCAGTTCTTC.